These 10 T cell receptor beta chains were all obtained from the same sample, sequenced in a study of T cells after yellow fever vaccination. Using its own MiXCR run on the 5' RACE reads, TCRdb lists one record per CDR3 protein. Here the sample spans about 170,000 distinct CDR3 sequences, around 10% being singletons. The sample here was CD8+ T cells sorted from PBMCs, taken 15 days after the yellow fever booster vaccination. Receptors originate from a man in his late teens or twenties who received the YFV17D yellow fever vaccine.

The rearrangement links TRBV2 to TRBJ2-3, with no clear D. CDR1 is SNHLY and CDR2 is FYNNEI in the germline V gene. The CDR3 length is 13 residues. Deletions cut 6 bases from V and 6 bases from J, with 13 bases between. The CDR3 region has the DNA TGTGCCAGCAGGAGAGTTGGGGTGGATACGCAGTATTTT. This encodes CASRRVGVDTQYF.

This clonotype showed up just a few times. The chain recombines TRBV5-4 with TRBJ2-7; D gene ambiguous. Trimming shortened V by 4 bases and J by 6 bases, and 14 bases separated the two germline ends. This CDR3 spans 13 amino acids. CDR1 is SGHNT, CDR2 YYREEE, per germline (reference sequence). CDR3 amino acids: CASSPPGNPEQYF. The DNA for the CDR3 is TGTGCCAGCAGCCCCCCGGGTAACCCCGAGCAGTACTTC.

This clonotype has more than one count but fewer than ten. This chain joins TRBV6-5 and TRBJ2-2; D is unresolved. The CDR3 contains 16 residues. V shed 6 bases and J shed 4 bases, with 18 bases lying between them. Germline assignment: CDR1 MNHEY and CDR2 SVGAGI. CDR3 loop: CASSPSLEVATGELFF. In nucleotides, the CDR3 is TGTGCCAGCAGCCCTTCGCTCGAAGTAGCCACCGGGGAGCTGTTTTTT.

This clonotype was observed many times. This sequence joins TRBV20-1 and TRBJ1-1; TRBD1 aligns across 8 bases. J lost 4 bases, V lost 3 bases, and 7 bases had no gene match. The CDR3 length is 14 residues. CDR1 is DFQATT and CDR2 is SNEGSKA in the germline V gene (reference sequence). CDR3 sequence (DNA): TGCAGTGCTAGCCCAGGACAGGGAGGCACTGAAGCTTTCTTT. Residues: CSASPGQGGTEAFF.

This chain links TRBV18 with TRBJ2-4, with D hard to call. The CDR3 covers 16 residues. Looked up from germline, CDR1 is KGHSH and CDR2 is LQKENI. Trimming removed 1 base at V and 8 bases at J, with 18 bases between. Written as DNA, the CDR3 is TGTGCCAGCTCACCACTCGAGACCGCGACCGGAGACATTCAGTACTTC. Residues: CASSPLETATGDIQYF.

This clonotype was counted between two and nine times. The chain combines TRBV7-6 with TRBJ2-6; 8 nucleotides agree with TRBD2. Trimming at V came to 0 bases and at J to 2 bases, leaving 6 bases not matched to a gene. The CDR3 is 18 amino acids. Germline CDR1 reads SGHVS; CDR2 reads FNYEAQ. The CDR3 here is CASSLAWAGGPGANVLTF. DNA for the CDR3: TGTGCCAGCAGCTTAGCGTGGGCGGGGGGCCCTGGGGCCAACGTCCTGACTTTC.

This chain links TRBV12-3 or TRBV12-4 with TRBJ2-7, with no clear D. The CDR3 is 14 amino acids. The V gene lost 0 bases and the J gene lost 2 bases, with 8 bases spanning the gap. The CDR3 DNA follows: TGTGCCAGCAGTTTAGCGCTGCAGGCCTACGAGCAGTACTTC. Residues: CASSLALQAYEQYF.

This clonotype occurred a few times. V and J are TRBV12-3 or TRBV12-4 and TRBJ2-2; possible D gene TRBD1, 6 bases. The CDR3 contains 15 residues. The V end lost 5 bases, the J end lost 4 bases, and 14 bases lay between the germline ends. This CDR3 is CASSHADRFTGELFF. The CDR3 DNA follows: TGTGCCAGCAGTCACGCCGACAGGTTCACCGGGGAGCTGTTTTTT.

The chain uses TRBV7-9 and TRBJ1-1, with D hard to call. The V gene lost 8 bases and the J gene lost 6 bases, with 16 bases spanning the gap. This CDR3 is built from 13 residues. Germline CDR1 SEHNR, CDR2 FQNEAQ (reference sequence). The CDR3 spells CASGGEDFPEAFF. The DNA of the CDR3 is TGTGCCAGCGGTGGTGAGGACTTCCCTGAAGCTTTCTTT. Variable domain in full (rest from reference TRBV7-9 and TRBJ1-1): DTGVSQNPRHKITKRGQNVTFRCDPISEHNRLYWYRQTLGQGPEFLTYFQNEAQLEKSRLLSDRFSAERPKGSFSTLEIQRTEQGDSAMYLCASGGEDFPEAFFGQGTRLTVV.

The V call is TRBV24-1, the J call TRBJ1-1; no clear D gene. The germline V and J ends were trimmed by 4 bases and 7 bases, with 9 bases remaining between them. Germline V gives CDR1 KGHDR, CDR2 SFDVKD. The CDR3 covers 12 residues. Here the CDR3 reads CATSDTSGEAFF. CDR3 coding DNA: TGTGCCACCAGTGACACTTCGGGTGAAGCTTTCTTT.